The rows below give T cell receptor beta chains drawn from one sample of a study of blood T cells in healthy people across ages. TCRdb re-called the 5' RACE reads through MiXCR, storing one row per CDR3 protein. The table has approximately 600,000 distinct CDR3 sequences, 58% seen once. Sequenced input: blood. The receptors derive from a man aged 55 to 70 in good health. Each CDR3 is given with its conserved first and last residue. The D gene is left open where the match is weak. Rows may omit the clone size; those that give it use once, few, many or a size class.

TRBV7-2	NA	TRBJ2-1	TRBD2	CASSLLASGSNEQFF	TGTGCCAGCAGCTTACTGGCTAGCGGGAGCAATGAGCAGTTCTTC
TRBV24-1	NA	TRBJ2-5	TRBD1	CATRDAGTDMYF	TGTGCCACCAGAGATGCCGGGACAGACATGTACTTC
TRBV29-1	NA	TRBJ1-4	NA	CSARRGPNEKLFF	TGCAGCGCAAGACGGGGGCCCAATGAAAAACTGTTTTTT
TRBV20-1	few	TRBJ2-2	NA	CSARGTTNTGELFF	TGCAGTGCTAGAGGGACCACGAACACCGGGGAGCTGTTTTTT
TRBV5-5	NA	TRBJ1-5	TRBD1	CASSYRTGRQPQHF	TGTGCCAGCAGCTATCGGACAGGGAGGCAGCCCCAGCATTTT
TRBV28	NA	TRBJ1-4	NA	CASSPGHSTNEKLFF	TGTGCCAGCAGTCCCGGACACTCAACTAATGAAAAACTGTTTTTT
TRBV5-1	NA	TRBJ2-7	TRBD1	CASSPGQGGFDEQYF	TGCGCCAGCAGCCCCGGACAGGGAGGTTTCGACGAGCAGTACTTC
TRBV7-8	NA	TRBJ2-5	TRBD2	CASSLEGLAGGPPPNEQYF	TGTGCCAGCAGCTTAGAGGGACTAGCGGGGGGGCCTCCTCCCAATGAGCAGTACTTC
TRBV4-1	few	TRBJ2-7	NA	CASSLAGGRSVYEQYF	TGCGCCAGCAGCCTCGCTGGGGGCCGTAGTGTCTACGAGCAGTACTTC
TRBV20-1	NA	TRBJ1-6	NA	CSAMPDYNSPLHF	TGCAGTGCTATGCCTGACTATAATTCACCCCTCCACTTT
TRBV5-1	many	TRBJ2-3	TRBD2	CASSLGTSPSTDTQYF	TGCGCCAGCAGCTTGGGGACTAGCCCTAGCACAGATACGCAGTATTTT
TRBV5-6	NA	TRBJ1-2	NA	CASSSDNGLGSGYTF	TGTGCCAGCAGCTCCGACAACGGTCTTGGGAGTGGCTACACCTTC
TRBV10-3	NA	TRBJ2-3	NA	CAISESDLTPDTQYF	TGTGCCATCAGTGAGTCGGACCTCACGCCAGATACGCAGTATTTT
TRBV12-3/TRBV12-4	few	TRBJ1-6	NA	CASSLQGPPLHF	TGTGCCAGCAGTTTACAGGGTCCACCCCTCCACTTT
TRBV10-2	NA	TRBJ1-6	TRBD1	CASSIGQGLNSPLHF	TGCGCCAGCAGTATAGGACAGGGCCTCAATTCACCCCTCCACTTT
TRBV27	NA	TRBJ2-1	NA	CASSFTYRDEQFF	TGTGCCAGCAGTTTCACCTACAGGGATGAGCAGTTCTTC
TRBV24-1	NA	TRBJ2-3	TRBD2	CATSDLGAGAPYDTQYF	TGTGCCACCAGTGATTTGGGAGCGGGGGCCCCGTATGATACGCAGTATTTT
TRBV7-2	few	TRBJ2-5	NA	CASSLASGWSETQYF	TGTGCCAGCAGCTTAGCGAGCGGGTGGTCGGAGACCCAGTACTTC
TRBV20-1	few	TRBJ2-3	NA	CSARDSRASGTDTQYF	TGCAGTGCTAGAGATTCCAGGGCATCGGGCACAGATACGCAGTATTTT
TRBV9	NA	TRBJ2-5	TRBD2	CASSNTLGAGAGETQYF	TGTGCCAGCAGCAATACCCTCGGAGCGGGGGCTGGCGAGACCCAGTACTTC
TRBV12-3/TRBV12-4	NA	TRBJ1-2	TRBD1	CASSSGQSLYGYTF	TGTGCCAGCAGTTCGGGACAGTCCCTCTATGGCTACACCTTC
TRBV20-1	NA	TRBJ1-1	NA	CSARWGSTEAFF	TGCAGTGCTAGATGGGGGAGCACTGAAGCTTTCTTT